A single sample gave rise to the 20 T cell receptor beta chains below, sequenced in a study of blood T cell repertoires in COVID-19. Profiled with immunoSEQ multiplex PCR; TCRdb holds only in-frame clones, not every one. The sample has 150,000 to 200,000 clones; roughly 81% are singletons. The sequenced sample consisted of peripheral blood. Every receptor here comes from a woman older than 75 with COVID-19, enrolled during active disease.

CDR3 region: CASSTTSGGSTDTQYF. In nucleotides, the CDR3 is TGTGCCAGCAGCACCACTAGCGGGGGATCCACAGATACGCAGTATTTT. The chain joins TRBV3-1 (or the pseudogene TRBV3-2) to TRBJ2-3; TRBD2 matches 11 bases. The CDR3 runs to 16 residues. Trimming took 5 bases from V and 2 from J; bases not matched to a gene: 6. Germline CDR1 reads LGHDT; CDR2 reads YNNKEL (reference sequence).

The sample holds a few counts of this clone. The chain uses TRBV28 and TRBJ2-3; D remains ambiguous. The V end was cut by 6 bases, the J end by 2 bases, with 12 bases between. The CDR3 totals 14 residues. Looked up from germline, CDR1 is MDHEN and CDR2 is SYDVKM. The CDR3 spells CASRVSSPTDTQYF. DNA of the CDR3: TGTGCCAGCAGGGTTTCGAGTCCCACAGATACGCAGTATTTT.

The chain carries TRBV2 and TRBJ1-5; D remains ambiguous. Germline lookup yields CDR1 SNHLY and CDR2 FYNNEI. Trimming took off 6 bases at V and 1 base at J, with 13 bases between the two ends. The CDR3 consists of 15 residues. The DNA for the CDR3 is TGTGCCAGCAGAGGTCAGAGACTAAGCAATCAGCCCCAGCATTTT. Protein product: CASRGQRLSNQPQHF.

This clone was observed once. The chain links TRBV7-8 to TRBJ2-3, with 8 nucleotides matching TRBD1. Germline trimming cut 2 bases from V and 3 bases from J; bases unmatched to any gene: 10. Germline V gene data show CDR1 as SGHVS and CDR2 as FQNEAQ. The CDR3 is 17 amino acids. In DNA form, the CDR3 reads TGTGCCAGCAGCTTATTTGGGGCTACAGGGGGGACAGATACGCAGTATTTT. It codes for CASSLFGATGGTDTQYF.

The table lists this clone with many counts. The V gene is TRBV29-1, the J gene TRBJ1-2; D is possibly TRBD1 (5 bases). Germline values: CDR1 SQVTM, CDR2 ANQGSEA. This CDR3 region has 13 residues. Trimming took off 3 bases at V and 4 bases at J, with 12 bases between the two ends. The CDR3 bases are TGCAGCGTTGACGCGGGGGTCGGCTATGGCTACACCTTC. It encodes CSVDAGVGYGYTF.

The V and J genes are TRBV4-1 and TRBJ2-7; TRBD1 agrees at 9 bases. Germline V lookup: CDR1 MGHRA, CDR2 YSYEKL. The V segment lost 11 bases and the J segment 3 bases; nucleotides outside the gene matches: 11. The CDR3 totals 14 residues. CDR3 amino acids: CAQQRDRVIYEQYF. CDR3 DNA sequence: TGCGCCCAGCAGAGGGACAGGGTAATCTACGAGCAGTACTTC.

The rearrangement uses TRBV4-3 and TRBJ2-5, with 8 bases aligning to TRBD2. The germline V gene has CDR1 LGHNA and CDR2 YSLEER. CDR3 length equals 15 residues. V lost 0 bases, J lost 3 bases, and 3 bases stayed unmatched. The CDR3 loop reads CASSQDFGGEETQYF. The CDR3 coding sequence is TGCGCCAGCAGCCAAGATTTCGGGGGGGAAGAGACCCAGTACTTC.

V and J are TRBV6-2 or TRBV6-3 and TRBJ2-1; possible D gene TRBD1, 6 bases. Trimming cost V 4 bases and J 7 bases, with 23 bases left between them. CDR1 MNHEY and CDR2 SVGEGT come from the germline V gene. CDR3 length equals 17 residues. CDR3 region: CASSFTPGNRAGNEQFF. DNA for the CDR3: TGTGCCAGCAGTTTTACCCCGGGAAACAGGGCCGGGAATGAGCAGTTCTTC.

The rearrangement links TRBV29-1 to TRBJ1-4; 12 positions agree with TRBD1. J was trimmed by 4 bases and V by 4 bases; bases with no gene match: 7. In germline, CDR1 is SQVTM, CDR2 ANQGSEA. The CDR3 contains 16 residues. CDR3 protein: CSVAWDRGQDNEKLFF. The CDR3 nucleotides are TGCAGCGTTGCATGGGACAGGGGGCAAGATAATGAAAAACTGTTTTTT.

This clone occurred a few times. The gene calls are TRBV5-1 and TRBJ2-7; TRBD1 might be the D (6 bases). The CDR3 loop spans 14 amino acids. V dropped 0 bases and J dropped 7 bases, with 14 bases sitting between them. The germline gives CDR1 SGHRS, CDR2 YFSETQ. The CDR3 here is CASSLGVGAREQYF. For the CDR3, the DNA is TGCGCCAGCAGCTTGGGGGTGGGGGCGCGGGAGCAGTACTTC.

CDR3 sequence reads: CASSTSLATVGNEQFF. In DNA, the CDR3 is TGTGCCAGCAGCACCTCACTAGCGACGGTAGGCAATGAGCAGTTCTTC. The chain is built from TRBV7-6 and TRBJ2-1, with 7 bases lining up with TRBD2. Trimming removed 5 bases from V and 6 bases from J; junction bases left unmatched: 13. The germline gives CDR1 SGHVS, CDR2 FNYEAQ. The CDR3 is made up of 16 amino acids.

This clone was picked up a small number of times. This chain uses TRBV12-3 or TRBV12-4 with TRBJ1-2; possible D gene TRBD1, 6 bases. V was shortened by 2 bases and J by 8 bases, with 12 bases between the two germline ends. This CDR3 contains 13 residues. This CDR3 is CASSLLSGVGYTF. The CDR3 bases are TGTGCCAGCAGTTTACTGTCAGGGGTAGGCTACACCTTC.

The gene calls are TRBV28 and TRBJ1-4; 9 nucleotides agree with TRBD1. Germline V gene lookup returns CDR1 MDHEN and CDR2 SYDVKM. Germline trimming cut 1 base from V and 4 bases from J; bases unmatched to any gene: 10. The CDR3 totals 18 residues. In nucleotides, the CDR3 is TGTGCCAGCAGTTTATCCTTCGATTGGACAGGGGATAATGAAAAACTGTTTTTT. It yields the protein CASSLSFDWTGDNEKLFF.

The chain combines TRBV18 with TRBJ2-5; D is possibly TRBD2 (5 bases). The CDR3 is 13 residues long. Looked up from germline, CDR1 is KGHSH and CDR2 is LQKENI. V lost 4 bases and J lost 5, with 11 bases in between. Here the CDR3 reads CASSRTSEETQYF. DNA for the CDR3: TGTGCCAGCTCACGAACTAGTGAGGAGACCCAGTACTTC.

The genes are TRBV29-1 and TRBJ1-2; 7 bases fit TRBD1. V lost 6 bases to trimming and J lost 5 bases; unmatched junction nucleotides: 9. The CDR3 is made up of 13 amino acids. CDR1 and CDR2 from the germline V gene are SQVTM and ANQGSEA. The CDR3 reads CSVGGGTEYGYTF. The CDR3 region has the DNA TGCAGCGTGGGGGGCGGGACAGAGTATGGCTACACCTTC.

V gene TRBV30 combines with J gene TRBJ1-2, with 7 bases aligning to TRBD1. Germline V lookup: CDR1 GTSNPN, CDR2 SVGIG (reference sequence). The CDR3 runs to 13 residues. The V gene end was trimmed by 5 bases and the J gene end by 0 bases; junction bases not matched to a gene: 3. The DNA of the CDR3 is TGTGCCTGGGGGACAGTTCCTAACTATGGCTACACCTTC. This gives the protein CAWGTVPNYGYTF. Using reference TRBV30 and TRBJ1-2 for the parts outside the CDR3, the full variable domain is SQTIHQWPATLVQPVGSPLSLECTVEGTSNPNLYWYRQAAGRGLQLLFYSVGIGQISSEVPQNLSASRPQDRQFILSSKKLLLSDSGFYLCAWGTVPNYGYTFGSGTRLTVV.

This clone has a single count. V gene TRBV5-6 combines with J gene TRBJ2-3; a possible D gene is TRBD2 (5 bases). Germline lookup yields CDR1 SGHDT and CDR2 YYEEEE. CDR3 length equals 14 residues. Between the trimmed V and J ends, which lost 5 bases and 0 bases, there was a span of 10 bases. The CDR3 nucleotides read TGTGCCAGCAGTTCGGACTTTAGCACAGATACGCAGTATTTT. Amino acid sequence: CASSSDFSTDTQYF.

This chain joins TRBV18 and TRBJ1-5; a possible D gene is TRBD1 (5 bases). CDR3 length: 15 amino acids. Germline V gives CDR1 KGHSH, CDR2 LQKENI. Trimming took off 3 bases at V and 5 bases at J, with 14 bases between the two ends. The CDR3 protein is CASSPLWGIDQPQHF. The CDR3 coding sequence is TGTGCCAGCTCACCCTTGTGGGGCATTGATCAGCCCCAGCATTTT.

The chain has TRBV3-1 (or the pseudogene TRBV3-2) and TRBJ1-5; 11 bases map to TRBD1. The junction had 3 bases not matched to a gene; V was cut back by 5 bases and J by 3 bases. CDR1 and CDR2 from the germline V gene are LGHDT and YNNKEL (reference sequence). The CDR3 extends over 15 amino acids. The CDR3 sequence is CASSLGQGDNQPQHF. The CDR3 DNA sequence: TGTGCCAGCAGCTTGGGACAGGGGGACAATCAGCCCCAGCATTTT.

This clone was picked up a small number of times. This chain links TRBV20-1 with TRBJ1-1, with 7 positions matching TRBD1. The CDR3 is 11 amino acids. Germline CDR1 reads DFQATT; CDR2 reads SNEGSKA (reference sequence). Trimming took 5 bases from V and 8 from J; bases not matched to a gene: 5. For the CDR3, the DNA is TGCAGTGCTGCCCACAGGGGAGAAGCTTTCTTT. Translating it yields CSAAHRGEAFF.